This T cell receptor (beta chain) was observed in a study of cytomegalovirus exposure and HLA in healthy donors. Study findings and constraints: Equally common other TCR beta chains were less clonally expanded than HLA-associated ones, a later analysis found.

Points on this clone: The antigen remains undetermined.

Researchers ran the PCR with 60 Vbeta and 13 Jbeta primers. In the study's own analysis: As a later analysis found, there were 70 million to 80 million unique TCR beta chains, of which roughly 11 million were shared. Using immunoSEQ multiplex PCR, the repertoire was profiled, and TCRdb retains in-frame clones only, with some absent. V and J calls and clone size follow that table, whereas D and trimming were derived from the DNA. The sample shows about 150,000 clones, more than 65% of them seen only once. The source is a man aged 50-59 years in good health and CMV-seropositive. The sample was PBMCs.

The CDR3 here is CASKSRTEGNQPQHF. The DNA for the CDR3 is TGTGCCAGCAAGTCTAGGACAGAAGGAAATCAGCCCCAGCATTTT. This chain joins TRBV2 and TRBJ1-5; a possible D gene is TRBD1 (6 bases). V dropped 7 bases and J dropped 4 bases, with 17 bases sitting between them. The germline V gene has CDR1 SNHLY and CDR2 FYNNEI. The CDR3 has 15 amino acids.